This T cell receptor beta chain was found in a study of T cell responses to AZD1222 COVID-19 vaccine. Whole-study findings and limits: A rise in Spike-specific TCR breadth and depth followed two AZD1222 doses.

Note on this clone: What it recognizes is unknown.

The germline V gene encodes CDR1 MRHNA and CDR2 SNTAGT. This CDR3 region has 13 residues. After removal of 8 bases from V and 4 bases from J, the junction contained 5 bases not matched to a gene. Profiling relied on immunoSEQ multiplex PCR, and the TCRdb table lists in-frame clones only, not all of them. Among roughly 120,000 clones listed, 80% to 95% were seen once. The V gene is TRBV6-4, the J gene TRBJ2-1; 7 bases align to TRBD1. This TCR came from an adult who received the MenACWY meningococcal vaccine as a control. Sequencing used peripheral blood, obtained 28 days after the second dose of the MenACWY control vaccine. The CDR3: CASRRDSYNEQFF. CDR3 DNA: TGTGCCAGCCGCCGGGACAGTTACAATGAGCAGTTCTTC.